This passage covers 32 T cell receptor beta chains from one sample sequenced in a study of cytomegalovirus exposure and HLA in healthy donors. TCRdb's copy holds only in-frame clones and misses some; the assay was immunoSEQ multiplex PCR. The sample includes about 140,000 clones, approximately 94% seen only once; the top ten take roughly 1.9%. The specimen sequenced was PBMCs. These receptor sequences come from a man aged 18-30 years in good health and CMV-seropositive.

This sequence joins TRBV7-9 and TRBJ2-7, with TRBD1 as a possible D gene (5 bases). The ends were cut back, 5 bases at V and 3 bases at J, with 11 bases in the middle. The CDR3 spans 13 residues. Germline CDR1 reads SEHNR; CDR2 reads FQNEAQ (reference sequence). The DNA for the CDR3 is TGTGCCAGCAGCCCGACAGACGACTACGAGCAGTACTTC. Translation gives CASSPTDDYEQYF.

V gene TRBV27 combines with J gene TRBJ2-5, with D maybe TRBD1 (5 bases). Trimming cost V 4 bases and J 7 bases, with 13 bases left between them. CDR1 and CDR2 from the germline V gene are MNHEY and SMNVEV (reference sequence). CDR3 length equals 13 residues. In DNA form, the CDR3 reads TGTGCCAGCAGTTCCCAGGGATGGGGGACCCAGTACTTC. Its protein is CASSSQGWGTQYF.

J is TRBJ1-1 and V is TRBV5-1; a weak D match, TRBD1 (6 bases). V dropped 3 bases and J dropped 5 bases, with 17 bases sitting between them. The CDR3 length is 15 residues. The germline V gene has CDR1 SGHRS and CDR2 YFSETQ. CDR3 DNA sequence: TGCGCCAGCAGCTCGACAGGAGGAACGGGGACTGAAGCTTTCTTT. It specifies CASSSTGGTGTEAFF.

The chain carries TRBV5-1 and TRBJ1-3; unclear D gene. The CDR3 contains 16 residues. V was trimmed by 0 bases and J by 0 bases, leaving 10 bases between them. Germline V gives CDR1 SGHRS, CDR2 YFSETQ. CDR3 sequence (DNA): TGCGCCAGCAGCTTGGAGGCGAGGAGCTCTGGAAACACCATATATTTT. Translating it yields CASSLEARSSGNTIYF.

This clone occurred a few times. This sequence joins TRBV7-9 and TRBJ1-6; D call uncertain. This CDR3 region has 12 residues. Germline V gene sequence: CDR1 SEHNR, CDR2 FQNEAQ (reference sequence). V was trimmed by 3 bases and J by 7 bases, leaving 4 bases between them. This CDR3 is CASSLGNSPLHF. In DNA, the CDR3 is TGTGCCAGCAGCTTGGGCAATTCACCCCTCCACTTT.

The chain has TRBV4-1 and TRBJ1-1, with D possibly being TRBD1 (6 bases). Trimming took 3 bases from V and 1 from J, leaving 9 bases between them. Germline assignment: CDR1 MGHRA and CDR2 YSYEKL. The CDR3 is 14 amino acids. The CDR3 nucleotides read TGCGCCAGCAGCCACCCGGACAGGAACACTGAAGCTTTCTTT. Its protein product is CASSHPDRNTEAFF.

There are a few counts of this clone. The chain is built from TRBV2 and TRBJ2-3, with 7 bases aligning to TRBD1. Germline-derived CDR1 and CDR2 are SNHLY and FYNNEI. This CDR3 contains 13 residues. Trimming at V came to 7 bases and at J to 12 bases, leaving 13 bases not matched to a gene. The CDR3 sequence is CASTYGTESSQYF. The CDR3 bases are TGTGCCAGCACCTACGGGACAGAAAGTTCACAGTATTTT.

The gene calls are TRBV30 and TRBJ1-5; no definite D call. The length of the CDR3 is 13 residues. The ends were cut back, 3 bases at V and 7 bases at J, with 13 bases in the middle. Germline V gene lookup returns CDR1 GTSNPN and CDR2 SVGIG (reference sequence). The CDR3 DNA reads as TGTGCCTGGAGCGCCGGCGGCGCCCAGCCCCAGCATTTT. Its translation: CAWSAGGAQPQHF.

In this sample, this clone turned up once. The DNA for the CDR3 is TGTGCCAGCAGCAATGCGGGACAGGGGGCCCCGAACACCGGGGAGCTGTTTTTT. Protein sequence: CASSNAGQGAPNTGELFF. The genes are TRBV28 and TRBJ2-2; 12 bases match TRBD1. The CDR3 has 18 residues. CDR1 is MDHEN and CDR2 is SYDVKM in the germline V gene. The junction had 8 bases not matched to a gene; V was cut back by 6 bases and J by 0 bases. Combining the CDR3 with reference TRBV28 and TRBJ2-2 gives the whole variable domain DVKVTQSSRYLVKRTGEKVFLECVQDMDHENMFWYRQDPGLGLRLIYFSYDVKMKEKGDIPEGYSVSREKKERFSLILESASTNQTSMYLCASSNAGQGAPNTGELFFGEGSRLTVL.

The chain carries TRBV11-3 and TRBJ2-3, with TRBD1 matching 11 bases. V lost 5 bases, J lost 1 base, and 8 bases stayed unmatched. Germline CDR1 SGHNT, CDR2 YENEEA. The CDR3 extends over 17 amino acids. The CDR3 bases are TGTGCCAGCAGCCCCCGGAGGACAGGGGGCTGCACAGATACGCAGTATTTT. Protein product: CASSPRRTGGCTDTQYF. Drawing the rest from reference TRBV11-3 and TRBJ2-3, the complete variable domain is EAGVVQSPRYKIIEKKQPVAFWCNPISGHNTLYWYLQNLGQGPELLIRYENEEAVDDSQLPKDRFSAERLKGVDSTLKIQPAELGDSAVYLCASSPRRTGGCTDTQYFGPGTRLTVL.

As to this clone: A read error may account for a junction end that differs from germline. The chain's CDR3 is CASSEGGWSNYGYTF. Here the CDR3 DNA reads TGTGCCAGCAGCGAAGGAGGTTGGAGTAACTATGGCTACACCTTC. The V gene is TRBV6-1, the J gene TRBJ1-2; D remains ambiguous. Germline V lookup: CDR1 MNHNS, CDR2 SASEGT. This CDR3 comprises 15 residues.

The gene calls are TRBV6-5 and TRBJ1-5, with D tentatively TRBD1 (6 bases). Trimming removed 4 bases from V and 6 bases from J, with 13 bases in between. The CDR3 runs 14 residues. Per germline, CDR1 MNHEY and CDR2 SVGAGI. Here the CDR3 DNA reads TGTGCCAGCAGTTCCTTACAGGGTCGTCAGCCCCAGCATTTT. This gives the protein CASSSLQGRQPQHF.

The genes are TRBV5-1 and TRBJ1-2; 9 nucleotides match TRBD1. J lost 9 bases, V lost 4 bases, and 4 bases had no gene match. CDR1 is SGHRS and CDR2 is YFSETQ in the germline V gene. The CDR3 has 12 amino acids. CDR3 region: CASSRDRDSYTF. Written as DNA, the CDR3 is TGCGCCAGCAGCAGGGACAGGGATAGCTACACCTTC.

This rearrangement joins TRBV6-1 to TRBJ1-2, with D tentatively TRBD1 (6 bases). Germline assignment: CDR1 MNHNS and CDR2 SASEGT. The CDR3 has 16 residues. Trimming took 4 bases from V and 2 from J, leaving 17 bases between them. CDR3 in DNA: TGTGCCAGCAGTGTAAATCTTCAGGGGTCCAACTATGGCTACACCTTC. This gives the protein CASSVNLQGSNYGYTF.

The CDR3 here is CASSFQPDWGYEQYF. Here the CDR3 DNA reads TGTGCCAGCAGCTTCCAGCCGGACTGGGGCTACGAGCAGTACTTC. This sequence joins TRBV9 and TRBJ2-7, with D possibly TRBD2 on 5 matching bases. This CDR3 comprises 15 residues. The germline V gene encodes CDR1 SGDLS and CDR2 YYNGEE. Trimming took off 4 bases at V and 3 bases at J, with 17 bases between the two ends.

This clone was seen only a few times. CDR3 bases: TGTGCCAGCAGTGAAGGGGGTAGCGGGAGTTTCGATGAGCAGTTCTTC. Protein sequence: CASSEGGSGSFDEQFF. The chain recombines TRBV6-1 with TRBJ2-1; the match to TRBD2 covers 9 bases. This CDR3 region has 16 residues. Germline CDR1 and CDR2: MNHNS and SASEGT. With V trimmed by 1 base and J by 8 bases, 9 bases remained unmatched.

V gene TRBV27 combines with J gene TRBJ1-4, with 7 bases fitting TRBD1. Germline V lookup: CDR1 MNHEY, CDR2 SMNVEV (reference sequence). This CDR3 spans 17 amino acids. V gave up 9 bases and J gave up 5 bases; unmatched junction bases: 18. As DNA, the CDR3 is TGTGCCAGTAGGGGGCAGACTCGAACCTCTCCCAATGAAAAACTGTTTTTT. This codes for CASRGQTRTSPNEKLFF.

The chain carries TRBV7-2 and TRBJ2-7; tentative D call: TRBD1 (6 bases). The CDR3 has 14 residues. CDR1 is SGHTA, CDR2 FQGNSA, per germline. Trimming cost V 5 bases and J 0 bases, with 11 bases left between them. The CDR3 nucleotides are TGTGCCAGCAGCACAGGACAGACCTCCTACGAGCAGTACTTC. Translating it yields CASSTGQTSYEQYF.

The gene calls are TRBV6-1 and TRBJ2-5, with TRBD2 matching 9 bases. The V and J ends lost 2 bases and 4 bases, in that order; junction bases with no gene match: 8. Per germline, CDR1 MNHNS and CDR2 SASEGT. This CDR3 spans 16 amino acids. CDR3 amino acids: CASSESGGRAGETQYF. CDR3 coding DNA: TGTGCCAGCAGTGAATCTGGCGGGAGGGCCGGAGAGACCCAGTACTTC.

The chain uses TRBV11-3 and TRBJ2-7; 13 nucleotides align to TRBD2. V was clipped by 5 bases and J by 1 base; unmatched bases: 2. The CDR3 extends over 15 amino acids. Germline CDR1 and CDR2: SGHNT and YENEEA. CDR3 in DNA: TGTGCCAGCAGCCCGGGACTAGCGGGATCCTACGAGCAGTACTTC. It is translated as CASSPGLAGSYEQYF.

The chain links TRBV11-2 to TRBJ2-7, with 11 bases identical to TRBD2. The V segment lost 5 bases and the J segment 0 bases; nucleotides outside the gene matches: 6. Germline V gene data show CDR1 as SGHAT and CDR2 as FQNNGV. The CDR3 length is 16 residues. CDR3 bases: TGTGCCAGCAGCCCGGGACTAGCGGCCGTCTCCTACGAGCAGTACTTC. Translated, it gives CASSPGLAAVSYEQYF.

In DNA form, the CDR3 reads TGTGCCAGCAGCGTCGGGCTAGCGGGGTACAATGAGCAGTTCTTC. Amino acid sequence: CASSVGLAGYNEQFF. V is TRBV9 and J is TRBJ2-1; TRBD2 matches 9 bases. Per germline, CDR1 SGDLS and CDR2 YYNGEE. This CDR3 comprises 15 residues. The J segment lost 4 bases and the V segment lost 2 bases, leaving 4 bases of the junction unmatched. Full variable domain (rest looked up from reference TRBV9 and TRBJ2-1): DSGVTQTPKHLITATGQRVTLRCSPRSGDLSVYWYQQSLDQGLQFLIQYYNGEERAKGNILERFSAQQFPDLHSELNLSSLELGDSALYFCASSVGLAGYNEQFFGPGTRLTVL.

This chain connects TRBV11-2 to TRBJ2-1; 11 bases agree with TRBD2. This CDR3 has 14 amino acids. Per the germline V gene, CDR1 is SGHAT and CDR2 is FQNNGV. With 6 bases clipped from V and 8 bases from J, the junction kept 6 bases outside the gene matches. The CDR3 DNA is TGTGCCAGCAGATCTAGCGGGAGGCGGGATGAGCAGTTCTTC. This translates into CASRSSGRRDEQFF. Filled out from reference TRBV11-2 and TRBJ2-1, the complete variable domain reads EAGVAQSPRYKIIEKRQSVAFWCNPISGHATLYWYQQILGQGPKLLIQFQNNGVVDDSQLPKDRFSAERLKGVDSTLKIQPAKLEDSAVYLCASRSSGRRDEQFFGPGTRLTVL.

This chain uses TRBV27 with TRBJ2-3; 7 bases match TRBD1. J gave up 1 base and V 4 bases, and 5 bases lay outside the gene matches. The V gene's germline CDR1 is MNHEY and CDR2 SMNVEV (reference sequence). This CDR3 comprises 15 residues. The CDR3 DNA sequence: TGTGCCAGCAGTTCACGGGACAGCCGCACAGATACGCAGTATTTT. It translates to CASSSRDSRTDTQYF.

V usage is TRBV18 and J usage is TRBJ1-2; weak D call: TRBD1 (5 bases). The CDR3 extends over 14 amino acids. The V gene lost 1 base and the J gene lost 6 bases, with 12 bases spanning the gap. The germline V gene encodes CDR1 KGHSH and CDR2 LQKENI. The DNA of the CDR3 is TGTGCCAGCTCACCACGCCAGGGCGAGGATGGCTACACCTTC. Protein: CASSPRQGEDGYTF. Based on the CDR3 plus reference TRBV18 and TRBJ1-2, the full variable domain is NAGVMQNPRHLVRRRGQEARLRCSPMKGHSHVYWYRQLPEEGLKFMVYLQKENIIDESGMPKERFSAEFPKEGPSILRIQQVVRGDSAAYFCASSPRQGEDGYTFGSGTRLTVV.

V usage is TRBV27 and J usage is TRBJ2-3, with TRBD2 matching 11 bases. The V gene's germline CDR1 is MNHEY and CDR2 SMNVEV (reference sequence). V dropped 6 bases and J dropped 4; count of bases not matched to a gene: 6. The CDR3 extends over 15 amino acids. For the CDR3, the DNA is TGTGCCAGCAGCCCGGGACTAGCGGTCGCAGATACGCAGTATTTT. Translated: CASSPGLAVADTQYF.

In this sample, this clone is medium-sized. V and J are TRBV9 and TRBJ2-2; 7 positions match TRBD2. The CDR3 sequence is 17 residues long. The J segment lost 5 bases and the V segment lost 4 bases, leaving 14 bases of the junction unmatched. Germline V gene data show CDR1 as SGDLS and CDR2 as YYNGEE. This CDR3 is CASSSKPGAGVTGELFF. CDR3 nucleotides: TGTGCCAGCAGCTCTAAACCTGGGGCGGGAGTAACCGGGGAGCTGTTTTTT. Drawing the rest from reference TRBV9 and TRBJ2-2, the complete variable domain is DSGVTQTPKHLITATGQRVTLRCSPRSGDLSVYWYQQSLDQGLQFLIQYYNGEERAKGNILERFSAQQFPDLHSELNLSSLELGDSALYFCASSSKPGAGVTGELFFGEGSRLTVL.

The rearrangement links TRBV5-1 to TRBJ1-2, with 11 bases aligning to TRBD1. This CDR3 is 16 amino acids long. The V and J ends lost 4 bases and 8 bases, in that order; junction bases with no gene match: 13. Germline CDR1 SGHRS, CDR2 YFSETQ. The CDR3 loop is CASSPVGQGALWGYTF. In DNA form, the CDR3 reads TGCGCCAGCAGCCCCGTAGGACAGGGGGCTCTATGGGGCTACACCTTC.

V usage is TRBV27 and J usage is TRBJ1-6; no clear D gene. Between the trimmed V and J ends, which lost 6 bases and 0 bases, there was a span of 9 bases. The CDR3 is 15 residues long. The V gene's germline CDR1 is MNHEY and CDR2 SMNVEV (reference sequence). CDR3 in amino acids: CASRRFSSYNSPLHF. The CDR3 DNA sequence: TGTGCCAGCAGGCGGTTCTCCTCCTATAATTCACCCCTCCACTTT.

In its sample, this clone was seen once. This chain links TRBV19 with TRBJ1-5; TRBD1 aligns across 8 bases. Per the germline V gene, CDR1 is LNHDA and CDR2 is SQIVND (reference sequence). The V gene end was trimmed by 7 bases and the J gene end by 0 bases; junction bases not matched to a gene: 17. This CDR3 has 19 residues. The CDR3 is CASTQRVDRDPYSNQPQHF. The CDR3 region has the DNA TGTGCCAGTACCCAGAGGGTGGACAGGGACCCGTATAGCAATCAGCCCCAGCATTTT.

The CDR3 coding sequence is TGTGCCAGTAGTTTAGGACAGCGCACAGATACGCAGTATTTT. Amino acids: CASSLGQRTDTQYF. This chain links TRBV19 with TRBJ2-3, with D perhaps matching TRBD1 (6 bases). The CDR3 spans 14 residues. Germline V CDR1 and CDR2: LNHDA, SQIVND (reference sequence). V was pared by 5 bases and J by 1 base, with 10 bases between.

The rearrangement links TRBV15 to TRBJ2-7, with TRBD2 matching over 9 bases. The germline gives CDR1 LNHNV, CDR2 YYDKDF (reference sequence). Unmatched junction bases numbered 5, after V lost 1 base and J lost 4 bases. This CDR3 spans 15 amino acids. This chain's CDR3 is CATSRARGRAYEQYF. DNA for the CDR3: TGTGCCACCAGCAGAGCCCGCGGGAGGGCGTACGAGCAGTACTTC.